This passage covers 21 T cell receptor beta chains from one sample sequenced in a study of T cell responses to AZD1222 COVID-19 vaccine. Sequencing was performed with immunoSEQ multiplex PCR; in TCRdb, only in-frame clones are kept and a portion is missing. This sample has under 150,000 clones, with less than 90% found just once. The sequencing here drew on peripheral blood, taken on day 0 of AZD1222 vaccination. These receptors all come from an adult in good health.

The chain combines TRBV6-5 with TRBJ2-4; 9 bases line up with TRBD1. The CDR3 spans 15 residues. Germline CDR1 MNHEY, CDR2 SVGAGI. V dropped 5 bases and J dropped 8; count of bases not matched to a gene: 10. CDR3 region: CASSTQTGGGDIQYF. CDR3 DNA sequence: TGTGCCAGCAGTACCCAGACAGGGGGAGGGGACATTCAGTACTTC.

The chain carries TRBV25-1 and TRBJ2-5; D unclear. Germline CDR1 is MGHDK and CDR2 is SYGVNS. The CDR3 sequence is 13 residues long. The V end lost 4 bases, the J end lost 0 bases, and 6 bases lay between the germline ends. The CDR3, as DNA: TGTGCCAGCAGTGTACGGAACCAAGAGACCCAGTACTTC. It specifies CASSVRNQETQYF.

V gene TRBV4-1 combines with J gene TRBJ2-7; 9 nucleotides match TRBD2. Germline CDR1 reads MGHRA; CDR2 reads YSYEKL. CDR3 size: 17 residues. Germline trimming cut 0 bases from V and 2 bases from J; bases unmatched to any gene: 8. The CDR3 sequence is CASSQDGGSGGTYEQYF. The CDR3 DNA is TGCGCCAGCAGCCAAGATGGTGGTAGCGGGGGAACCTACGAGCAGTACTTC.

This chain uses TRBV7-9 with TRBJ2-1; 8 bases are a match to TRBD2. The V gene's germline CDR1 is SEHNR and CDR2 FQNEAQ (reference sequence). J lost 7 bases, V lost 5 bases, and 13 bases had no gene match. This CDR3 has 16 amino acids. The CDR3 bases are TGTGCCAGCAGCCTAACCGGGACTAGATTTTTAAATGAGCAGTTCTTC. Translated, it gives CASSLTGTRFLNEQFF.

This clone appeared a single time. The CDR3 here is CASSITGTPNTGELFF. In nucleotides, the CDR3 is TGTGCCAGCAGTATTACCGGGACACCGAACACCGGGGAGCTGTTTTTT. This chain links TRBV7-2 with TRBJ2-2; maybe TRBD1 (6 bases). The V and J ends lost 6 bases and 0 bases respectively, with 14 bases between them. Germline V lookup: CDR1 SGHTA, CDR2 FQGNSA. The CDR3 extends over 16 amino acids.

V usage is TRBV12-5 and J usage is TRBJ2-1; weak D call: TRBD2 (6 bases). The germline CDR1 and CDR2 sequences are LGHNT and FRNRAP. With 3 bases removed from V and 8 bases from J, the gap between germline ends came to 17 bases. The CDR3 has 15 amino acids. CDR3 coding DNA: TGTGCTAGTGGTTTAGGGCCGGGGAGGATTCATGAGCAGTTCTTC. It encodes CASGLGPGRIHEQFF.

This clone was seen only a few times. The V and J genes are TRBV30 and TRBJ1-4; the D gene is possibly TRBD1 (5 bases). V lost 0 bases and J 7 bases, leaving 15 bases between the germline ends. This CDR3 has 15 amino acids. Germline V gene lookup returns CDR1 GTSNPN and CDR2 SVGIG (reference sequence). CDR3 protein: CAWSVDRGAGEKLFF. CDR3 bases: TGTGCCTGGAGTGTAGATAGGGGCGCGGGTGAAAAACTGTTTTTT.

V usage is TRBV24-1 and J usage is TRBJ2-1; D gene unclear. This CDR3 is built from 13 residues. Germline CDR1 KGHDR, CDR2 SFDVKD. V lost 0 bases and J 6 bases, leaving 5 bases between the germline ends. The CDR3 spells CATSDLGRNEQFF. CDR3 DNA sequence: TGTGCCACCAGTGATTTGGGCCGCAATGAGCAGTTCTTC.

The V call is TRBV30, the J call TRBJ1-4; no reliable D call. Germline CDR1 GTSNPN, CDR2 SVGIG (reference sequence). V lost 5 bases and J lost 8, with 15 bases in between. The CDR3 spans 13 residues. The CDR3: CAWGPPEREKLFF. As DNA, the CDR3 is TGTGCCTGGGGTCCCCCCGAGAGGGAAAAACTGTTTTTT. The full variable domain, rest sourced from reference TRBV30 and TRBJ1-4, is SQTIHQWPATLVQPVGSPLSLECTVEGTSNPNLYWYRQAAGRGLQLLFYSVGIGQISSEVPQNLSASRPQDRQFILSSKKLLLSDSGFYLCAWGPPEREKLFFGSGTQLSVL.

The chain links TRBV7-9 to TRBJ2-3; TRBD1 is a possible D gene (6 bases). From germline, CDR1 is SEHNR and CDR2 FQNEAQ (reference sequence). V dropped 1 base and J dropped 2 bases, with 13 bases sitting between them. The CDR3 contains 16 residues. In DNA form, the CDR3 reads TGTGCCAGCAGCTTAGGGTGGGGGCCAAACACAGATACGCAGTATTTT. Translation gives CASSLGWGPNTDTQYF.

This chain joins TRBV11-2 and TRBJ2-5; TRBD2 agrees at 12 bases. Losses at the gene ends were 4 bases for V and 0 bases for J; bases not matched to a gene: 9. This CDR3 contains 18 residues. The germline CDR1 and CDR2 sequences are SGHAT and FQNNGV. The CDR3 is CASSSTTTSGRHQETQYF. The CDR3 DNA follows: TGTGCCAGCAGCTCTACGACCACTAGCGGGAGGCACCAAGAGACCCAGTACTTC.

The V call is TRBV28, the J call TRBJ2-7; 8 nucleotides align to TRBD2. This CDR3 is 14 amino acids long. The trim removed 3 bases at V and 2 bases at J, leaving 3 bases unmatched. Germline assignment: CDR1 MDHEN and CDR2 SYDVKM. The CDR3 DNA reads as TGTGCCAGCAGTTTGGGCGGGGGGACCTACGAGCAGTACTTC. The encoded protein is CASSLGGGTYEQYF.

The rearrangement uses TRBV3-1 (or the pseudogene TRBV3-2) and TRBJ1-5; the D gene is possibly TRBD1 (5 bases). The V and J ends lost 1 base and 6 bases respectively, with 7 bases between them. This CDR3 contains 13 residues. Germline V CDR1 and CDR2: LGHDT, YNNKEL (reference sequence). Written as DNA, the CDR3 is TGTGCCAGCAGCCAAGGGGGCGGTCAGCCCCAGCATTTT. It is translated as CASSQGGGQPQHF.

This clone occurred a few times. The chain carries TRBV20-1 and TRBJ2-7; D gene unclear. The V end lost 0 bases, the J end lost 3 bases, and 3 bases lay between the germline ends. Looked up from germline, CDR1 is DFQATT and CDR2 is SNEGSKA (reference sequence). The CDR3 totals 11 residues. In nucleotides, the CDR3 is TGCAGTGCTAGAGATTACTACGAGCAGTACTTC. This gives the protein CSARDYYEQYF.

This clone was detected only a few times. The chain employs TRBV28 and TRBJ1-2; 7 bases are a match to TRBD1. Per germline, CDR1 MDHEN and CDR2 SYDVKM. CDR3 length: 15 residues. Losses at the gene ends were 5 bases for V and 0 bases for J; bases not matched to a gene: 6. This CDR3 is CASSRTTGPNYGYTF. The CDR3 bases are TGTGCCAGCAGTCGAACGACAGGGCCTAACTATGGCTACACCTTC.

The chain is built from TRBV23-1 and TRBJ2-2; TRBD1 is a possible D gene (6 bases). TRBV23-1 is annotated as an ORF whose role is uncertain. CDR3 size: 17 residues. Trimming shortened V by 0 bases and J by 6 bases, and 17 bases separated the two germline ends. This CDR3 is CASSQSLNRAPPGELFF. As DNA, the CDR3 is TGCGCCAGCAGTCAATCCCTGAACAGGGCTCCTCCCGGGGAGCTGTTTTTT.

The rearrangement uses TRBV14 and TRBJ2-7; perhaps TRBD1 as D (5 bases). V was pared by 5 bases and J by 3 bases, with 17 bases between. Germline-derived CDR1 and CDR2 are SGHDN and FVKESK. CDR3 length: 15 amino acids. The CDR3 bases are TGTGCCAGCAGCTACCTCAGGGCCTCCCTCTACGAGCAGTACTTC. It is translated as CASSYLRASLYEQYF.

V gene TRBV9 combines with J gene TRBJ2-7; D not certain. V lost 0 bases to trimming and J lost 0 bases, with 7 bases between them. This CDR3 has 14 amino acids. CDR1 SGDLS and CDR2 YYNGEE come from the germline V gene. CDR3 in DNA: TGTGCCAGCAGCGTAGGACACCGCTCCTACGAGCAGTACTTC. Its translation is CASSVGHRSYEQYF.

J is TRBJ1-5 and V is TRBV15; no clear D gene. Germline V gives CDR1 LNHNV, CDR2 YYDKDF (reference sequence). V was trimmed by 0 bases and J by 7 bases, leaving 4 bases between them. The CDR3 is 12 residues long. CDR3 DNA sequence: TGTGCCACCAGCAGAGATTTGCAGCCCCAGCATTTT. Translating gives CATSRDLQPQHF.

This chain joins TRBV28 and TRBJ1-2; D gene ambiguous. Germline CDR1 is MDHEN and CDR2 is SYDVKM. V shed 0 bases and J shed 0 bases, with 5 bases lying between them. The CDR3 is 14 amino acids. The CDR3 region has the DNA TGTGCCAGCAGTTTATGGGGTCCTAACTATGGCTACACCTTC. Translation gives CASSLWGPNYGYTF.

The chain recombines TRBV7-2 with TRBJ2-1; D unresolved. V was clipped by 1 base and J by 9 bases, with 1 base between them. Germline CDR1 SGHTA, CDR2 FQGNSA. The CDR3 sequence is 10 residues long. The CDR3, as DNA: TGTGCCAGCAGCTTAGTTGAGCAGTTCTTC. Protein sequence: CASSLVEQFF.